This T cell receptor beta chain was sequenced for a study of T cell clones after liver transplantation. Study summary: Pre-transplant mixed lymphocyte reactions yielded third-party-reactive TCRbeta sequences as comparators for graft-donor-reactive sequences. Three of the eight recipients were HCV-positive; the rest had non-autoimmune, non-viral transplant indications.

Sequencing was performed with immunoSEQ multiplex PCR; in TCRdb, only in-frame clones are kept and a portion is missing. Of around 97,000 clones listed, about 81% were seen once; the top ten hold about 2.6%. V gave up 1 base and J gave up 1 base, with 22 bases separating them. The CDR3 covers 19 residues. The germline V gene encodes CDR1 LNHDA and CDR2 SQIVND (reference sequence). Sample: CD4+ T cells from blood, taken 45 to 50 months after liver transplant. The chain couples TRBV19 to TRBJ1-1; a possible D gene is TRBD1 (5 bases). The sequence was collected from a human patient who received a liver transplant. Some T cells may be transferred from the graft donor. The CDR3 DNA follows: TGTGCCAGTAGTATAGTTTTGTCGGTACAGGCCCGTGAGAACACTGAAGCTTTCTTT. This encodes CASSIVLSVQARENTEAFF.